The text below deals with one TCR beta chain. The antigen is undetermined. The record originates from a study of graft-versus-host responses after intestinal transplantation. Overall study results and limits: Recipient marrow harbored GvH clones, some of which surfaced first in ileum or blood.

Here immunoSEQ multiplex PCR was the method, and the copy in TCRdb shows in-frame clones only, minus some. Counted here are about 35,000 clones, about 93% occurring once; the ten biggest clones make up approximately 20%. Trimming left V 2 bases short and J 2 bases short, with 11 bases between. CDR1 SGHTS and CDR2 YDEGEE come from the germline V gene. The CDR3 totals 15 residues. This TCR came from a human donor who was the organ donor for an intestinal transplant. Sample: unstimulated CD8+ T cells sorted from spleen or lymph node cells, taken before transplant. The chain is built from TRBV5-8 and TRBJ1-5; no clear D. The CDR3 region is CASSLGPWGNQPQHF. The CDR3 bases are TGTGCCAGCAGCTTAGGACCCTGGGGCAATCAGCCCCAGCATTTT. Full variable domain (missing parts from reference TRBV5-8 and TRBJ1-5): EAGVTQSPTHLIKTRGQQATLRCSPISGHTSVYWYQQALGLGLQFLLWYDEGEERNRGNFPPRFSGRQFPNYSSELNVNALELEDSALYLCASSLGPWGNQPQHFGDGTRLSIL.